Presented here are 18 T cell receptor beta chains from one specimen sequenced in a study of blood T cell repertoires in COVID-19. Some clones are missing from TCRdb's copy, which holds only in-frame ones; the method was immunoSEQ multiplex PCR. The table records about 400,000 clones, around 90% of them present only once. Specimen: PBMCs or T cells enriched from blood (not recorded which). These receptors all come from a woman between 35 and 50 years old with acute COVID-19.

This rearrangement joins TRBV29-1 to TRBJ2-5; perhaps TRBD2 as D (6 bases). Trimming took 2 bases from V and 4 from J, leaving 8 bases between them. Germline CDR1 SQVTM, CDR2 ANQGSEA. The CDR3 covers 12 residues. The CDR3 DNA sequence: TGCAGCGTTGAACAGGGAGGAGAGACCCAGTACTTC. Translation gives CSVEQGGETQYF.

This clone was detected only a few times. The sample contains more than one DNA sequence encoding this CDR3. This sequence joins TRBV5-1 and TRBJ2-7; TRBD1 aligns across 7 bases. Germline lookup yields CDR1 SGHRS and CDR2 YFSETQ. The CDR3 runs 12 residues. Trimming at V came to 8 bases and at J to 5 bases, leaving 7 bases not matched to a gene. As DNA, the CDR3 is TGCGCCAGTAACAGGGGTCGGAACGAGCAGTACTTC. This translates into CASNRGRNEQYF.

V is TRBV11-2 and J is TRBJ2-1, with 7 bases aligning to TRBD1. The CDR3 has 16 residues. Germline V gene sequence: CDR1 SGHAT, CDR2 FQNNGV. After removal of 0 bases from V and 5 bases from J, the junction contained 7 bases not matched to a gene. The CDR3 DNA reads TGTGCCAGCAGCTTAGAGGCCAGGGGGACGAACAATGAGCAGTTCTTC. Amino acids: CASSLEARGTNNEQFF.

The V gene is TRBV5-4, the J gene TRBJ1-2, with D unclear. Trimming stripped 5 bases from V and 0 bases from J, with 14 bases between. CDR3 length: 15 residues. The germline gives CDR1 SGHNT, CDR2 YYREEE (reference sequence). The CDR3 is CASSSGSSPNYGYTF. For the CDR3, the DNA is TGTGCCAGCAGTTCCGGGTCCTCACCTAACTATGGCTACACCTTC.

The chain recombines TRBV30 with TRBJ1-2; D not certain. Germline values: CDR1 GTSNPN, CDR2 SVGIG (reference sequence). The CDR3 runs 12 residues. Trimming shortened V by 2 bases and J by 5 bases, and 9 bases separated the two germline ends. The CDR3 protein is CAWSPGDYGYTF. CDR3 DNA: TGTGCCTGGAGTCCCGGGGATTATGGCTACACCTTC.

The chain combines TRBV7-9 with TRBJ1-4; D gene uncertain. With 4 bases removed from V and 0 bases from J, the gap between germline ends came to 15 bases. The CDR3 has 17 residues. Germline V gene data show CDR1 as SEHNR and CDR2 as FQNEAQ (reference sequence). This CDR3 is CASSYLPLGATNEKLFF. DNA of the CDR3: TGTGCCAGCAGCTACCTTCCGTTGGGAGCAACTAATGAAAAACTGTTTTTT. Using reference TRBV7-9 and TRBJ1-4 for the parts outside the CDR3, the full variable domain is DTGVSQNPRHKITKRGQNVTFRCDPISEHNRLYWYRQTLGQGPEFLTYFQNEAQLEKSRLLSDRFSAERPKGSFSTLEIQRTEQGDSAMYLCASSYLPLGATNEKLFFGSGTQLSVL.

The chain links TRBV18 to TRBJ2-5, with TRBD1 as a possible D gene (6 bases). The CDR3 extends over 14 amino acids. Trimming stripped 2 bases from V and 0 bases from J, with 7 bases between. Germline V CDR1 and CDR2: KGHSH, LQKENI. CDR3 protein: CASSPGTNQETQYF. The CDR3 nucleotides are TGTGCCAGCTCACCAGGGACAAACCAAGAGACCCAGTACTTC.

The V and J genes are TRBV12-1 and TRBJ2-2; no check of the table's D call, TRBD1, against the DNA was made. TRBV12-1 is reported as a pseudogene. The CDR3 spans 17 residues. The CDR3: CASSPGTVPANTGELFF. The CDR3 nucleotides are TGTGCCAGCAGCCCGGGGACAGTACCTGCGAACACCGGGGAGCTGTTTTTT.

This sequence joins TRBV6-5 and TRBJ1-1; the D is unclear. The ends were cut back, 6 bases at V and 1 base at J, with 6 bases in the middle. CDR1 is MNHEY, CDR2 SVGAGI, per germline. CDR3 length: 12 residues. The CDR3 DNA follows: TGTGCCAGCAGGCGACAGAACACTGAAGCTTTCTTT. Translating it yields CASRRQNTEAFF.

The chain carries TRBV29-1 and TRBJ1-2; a weak D match, TRBD1 (6 bases). V dropped 4 bases and J dropped 8 bases, with 14 bases sitting between them. The CDR3 totals 12 residues. The germline V gene encodes CDR1 SQVTM and CDR2 ANQGSEA. CDR3 loop: CSVGTTGIGYTF. The CDR3 region has the DNA TGCAGCGTTGGAACCACAGGGATCGGCTACACCTTC. Full variable domain (remainder filled in from reference TRBV29-1 and TRBJ1-2): SAVISQKPSRDICQRGTSLTIQCQVDSQVTMMFWYRQQPGQSLTLIATANQGSEATYESGFVIDKFPISRPNLTFSTLTVSNMSPEDSSIYLCSVGTTGIGYTFGSGTRLTVV.

The rearrangement uses TRBV5-6 and TRBJ1-3, with TRBD1 matching 10 bases. Germline V gene sequence: CDR1 SGHDT, CDR2 YYEEEE. The CDR3 has 15 amino acids. V lost 3 bases and J lost 8; bases outside the gene matches: 8. CDR3 protein: CASSWTGGRGDTIYF. Here the CDR3 DNA reads TGTGCCAGCAGCTGGACAGGGGGAAGAGGGGACACCATATATTTT.

This chain joins TRBV7-8 and TRBJ2-7; 14 bases agree with TRBD2. V was clipped by 3 bases and J by 5 bases; unmatched bases: 6. Germline CDR1 is SGHVS and CDR2 is FQNEAQ. The CDR3 covers 16 residues. In nucleotides, the CDR3 is TGTGCCAGCAGCTTCGGACTAGCGGGGGGCAGTCACGAGCAGTACTTC. Protein sequence: CASSFGLAGGSHEQYF. The full variable domain, its missing parts supplied by reference TRBV7-8 and TRBJ2-7, is GAGVSQSPRYKVAKRGQDVALRCDPISGHVSLFWYQQALGQGPEFLTYFQNEAQLDKSGLPSDRFFAERPEGSVSTLKIQRTQQEDSAVYLCASSFGLAGGSHEQYFGPGTRLTVT.

V and J are TRBV2 and TRBJ2-7; D may be TRBD1 (5 bases). V was clipped by 6 bases and J by 3 bases, with 12 bases between them. Germline V lookup: CDR1 SNHLY, CDR2 FYNNEI. The CDR3 runs to 13 residues. The CDR3 is CASRGQVVYEQYF. CDR3 sequence (DNA): TGTGCCAGCAGGGGGCAGGTAGTCTACGAGCAGTACTTC.

Only one count was recorded for this clone. The V call is TRBV7-8, the J call TRBJ1-1; 8 bases align to TRBD1. The CDR3 totals 16 residues. V trimming: 5 bases; J trimming: 4 bases; junction bases outside the gene matches: 12. Germline loops: CDR1 SGHVS, CDR2 FQNEAQ. The DNA for the CDR3 is TGTGCCAGCAGCCAACACCTGGACAGGGCGGCCACTGAAGCTTTCTTT. Protein product: CASSQHLDRAATEAFF. Together with reference TRBV7-8 and TRBJ1-1, the CDR3 gives the full variable domain: GAGVSQSPRYKVAKRGQDVALRCDPISGHVSLFWYQQALGQGPEFLTYFQNEAQLDKSGLPSDRFFAERPEGSVSTLKIQRTQQEDSAVYLCASSQHLDRAATEAFFGQGTRLTVV.

The rearrangement joins TRBV7-9 to TRBJ1-6, with 7 bases aligning to TRBD1. The CDR3 length is 14 residues. Germline trimming cut 5 bases from V and 4 bases from J; bases unmatched to any gene: 2. Germline CDR1 SEHNR, CDR2 FQNEAQ (reference sequence). The CDR3 loop is CASSRGQYNSPLHF. CDR3 sequence (DNA): TGTGCCAGCAGCCGGGGACAGTATAATTCACCCCTCCACTTT.

This clone was counted only a few times. The V call is TRBV7-2, the J call TRBJ2-3, with D unclear. This CDR3 region has 11 residues. In germline, CDR1 is SGHTA, CDR2 FQGNSA. V was cut by 1 base and J by 9 bases, with 5 bases left in between. The CDR3 nucleotides read TGTGCCAGCAGCTTAGACCAGACGCAGTATTTT. This sequence encodes CASSLDQTQYF.

The CDR3 sequence is CASSVGLAVGTDTQYF. The CDR3 nucleotides are TGTGCCAGCAGCGTAGGCCTAGCGGTGGGCACAGATACGCAGTATTTT. The rearrangement joins TRBV9 to TRBJ2-3; 7 bases are shared with TRBD2. The CDR3 is 16 amino acids. V gave up 0 bases and J gave up 1 base; unmatched junction bases: 5. Germline V gene lookup returns CDR1 SGDLS and CDR2 YYNGEE.

The table lists this clone with a count of one. The chain combines TRBV19 with TRBJ2-5; D is possibly TRBD2 (5 bases). Germline values: CDR1 LNHDA, CDR2 SQIVND (reference sequence). With 7 bases removed from V and 5 bases from J, the gap between germline ends came to 14 bases. This CDR3 is built from 13 residues. In nucleotides, the CDR3 is TGTGCCAGTAAGGCGGGCCCGGGGGAGACCCAGTACTTC. It codes for CASKAGPGETQYF.